The clone carrying this TCR beta chain was recorded a few times. Its cognate antigen is unknown. The sample originates from a study of cytomegalovirus exposure and HLA in healthy donors. Overall study: Samples from HLA-typed donors yielded about 85 million unique TCRs in an early data release.

Primers included in the PCR were 60 Vbeta and 13 Jbeta primers. Profiled with immunoSEQ multiplex PCR; TCRdb holds only in-frame clones, not every one. Of about 120,000 clones listed, over 15% are singletons. Study-level findings and limits: A list of approximately 160 TCR beta chains associated with cytomegalovirus was given. Accounts indicate the classifier identified cytomegalovirus status with strong specificity and sensitivity. Later analysis identified a missense DCLRE1C variant that was linked to TCR beta V- and J-gene trimming.

After removal of 2 bases from V and 0 bases from J, the junction contained 4 bases not matched to a gene. The CDR3 loop spans 16 amino acids. Germline CDR1 and CDR2: MNHEY and SVGAGI. The chain couples TRBV6-5 to TRBJ2-1, with 7 bases fitting TRBD2. Input material: PBMCs. This receptor was taken from a female donor in good health and CMV-seropositive. The CDR3 here is CASSYLRGSSYNEQFF. Here the CDR3 DNA reads TGTGCCAGCAGTTACCTTCGCGGGAGCTCCTACAATGAGCAGTTCTTC.